This TCR beta chain appears in the sequencing data of a study of tumor-infiltrating lymphocytes in primary liver carcinoma. General observations from the study: In tumor-adjacent and tumor-blood pairs, overlap was lower than in tumor region pairs. The difference in top-250-clone fraction between tumors and blood was significant, favoring tumors (p = 0.039).

A primer matching the constant region was used to make TCR beta cDNA from approximately 520 ng of total RNA. Researchers made the TCR beta libraries by running three nested multiplex PCR rounds with slightly modified ARM-PCR. Primers for the first two PCR rounds were TRBV1-TRBV30 forward primers and a C-beta reverse primer (about 9 cycles per round). TCRdb ran MiXCR on the multiplex PCR reads and lists one entry per CDR3 protein. This sample has about 74,000 distinct CDR3 sequences; 55% to 75% occur once, and the top ten carry approximately 30%. Each 20-30 mg portion of unsorted bulk tissue served as the source for co-extraction of RNA and DNA. Each sampled tumor had five separate regions taken from it. Deletions cut 4 bases from V and 6 bases from J, with 17 bases between. Per germline, CDR1 ENHRY and CDR2 SYGVKD. The length of the CDR3 is 15 residues. For this clonotype: Its cognate antigen is unknown.

The sequencing sample was made of liver tumor tissue from sampling region 4. Subset here: tumor region T4, right-lateral pole. The V gene is TRBV10-3, the J gene TRBJ2-3; the D gene is possibly TRBD2 (7 bases). This clonotype was sampled from a man between 35 and 55 years old with primary liver carcinoma and hepatitis B virus infection. The CDR3 nucleotides read TGTGCCATCAGTGGGGAGGGGGGGGAGGCGGATACGCAGTATTTT. Translation: CAISGEGGEADTQYF.